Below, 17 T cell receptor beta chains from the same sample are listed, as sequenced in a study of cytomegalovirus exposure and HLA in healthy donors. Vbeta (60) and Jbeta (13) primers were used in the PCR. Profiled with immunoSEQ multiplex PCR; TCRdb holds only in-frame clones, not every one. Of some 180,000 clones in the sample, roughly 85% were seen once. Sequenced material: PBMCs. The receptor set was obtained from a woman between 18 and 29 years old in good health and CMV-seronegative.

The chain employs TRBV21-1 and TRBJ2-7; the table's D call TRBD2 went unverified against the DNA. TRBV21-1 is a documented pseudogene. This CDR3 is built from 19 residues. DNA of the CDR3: TGTGCCAGCAGCAATCTCAATCGCCTAGCGGAGGATACCTCCTACGAGCAGTACGTC. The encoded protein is CASSNLNRLAEDTSYEQYV.

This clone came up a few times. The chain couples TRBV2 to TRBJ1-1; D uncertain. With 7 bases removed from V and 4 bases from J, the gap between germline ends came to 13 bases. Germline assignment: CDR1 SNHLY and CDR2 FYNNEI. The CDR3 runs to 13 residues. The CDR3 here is CASTSEGATEAFF. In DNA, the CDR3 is TGTGCCAGCACCTCCGAGGGAGCCACTGAAGCTTTCTTT.

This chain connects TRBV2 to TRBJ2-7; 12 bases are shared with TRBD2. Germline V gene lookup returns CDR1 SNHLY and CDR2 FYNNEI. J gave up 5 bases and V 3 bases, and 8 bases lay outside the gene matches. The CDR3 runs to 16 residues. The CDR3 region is CASSEETSGSFDEQYF. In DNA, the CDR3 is TGTGCCAGCAGTGAGGAGACTAGCGGGAGCTTCGACGAGCAGTACTTC. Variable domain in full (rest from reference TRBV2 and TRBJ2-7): EPEVTQTPSHQVTQMGQEVILRCVPISNHLYFYWYRQILGQKVEFLVSFYNNEISEKSEIFDDQFSVERPDGSNFTLKIRSTKLEDSAMYFCASSEETSGSFDEQYFGPGTRLTVT.

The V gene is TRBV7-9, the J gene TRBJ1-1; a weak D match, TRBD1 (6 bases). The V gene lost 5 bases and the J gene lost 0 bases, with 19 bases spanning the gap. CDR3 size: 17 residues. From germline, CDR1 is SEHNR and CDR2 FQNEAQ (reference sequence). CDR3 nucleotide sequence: TGTGCCAGCAGCCTCGGGACACAGGGATGGGTGAACACTGAAGCTTTCTTT. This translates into CASSLGTQGWVNTEAFF.

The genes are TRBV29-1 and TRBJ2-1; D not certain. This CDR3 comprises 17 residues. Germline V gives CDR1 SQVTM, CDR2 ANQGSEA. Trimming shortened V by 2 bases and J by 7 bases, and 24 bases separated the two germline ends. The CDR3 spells CSVERFPGIATRNEQFF. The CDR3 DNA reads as TGCAGCGTTGAAAGGTTCCCGGGTATCGCAACGCGGAATGAGCAGTTCTTC.

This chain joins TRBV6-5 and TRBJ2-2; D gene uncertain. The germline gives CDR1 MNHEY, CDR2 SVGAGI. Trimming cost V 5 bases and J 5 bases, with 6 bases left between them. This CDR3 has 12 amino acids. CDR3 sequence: CASSPTTGELFF. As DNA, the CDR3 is TGTGCCAGCAGTCCTACGACCGGGGAGCTGTTTTTT.

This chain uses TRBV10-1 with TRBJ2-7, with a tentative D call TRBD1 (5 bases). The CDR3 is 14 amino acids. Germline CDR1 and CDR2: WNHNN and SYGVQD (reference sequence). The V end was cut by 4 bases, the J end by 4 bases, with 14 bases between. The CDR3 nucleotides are TGCGCCAGCAGTGCCTCGGACAACTCATACGAGCAGTACTTC. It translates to CASSASDNSYEQYF.

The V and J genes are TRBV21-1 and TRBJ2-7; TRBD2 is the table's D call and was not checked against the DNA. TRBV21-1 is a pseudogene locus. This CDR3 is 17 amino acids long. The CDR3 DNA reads TGTGCCAGCAGCAACGGCGGAGTCGGGAGCGCTTCCTACGAGCAGTACTTC. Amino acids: CASSNGGVGSASYEQYF.

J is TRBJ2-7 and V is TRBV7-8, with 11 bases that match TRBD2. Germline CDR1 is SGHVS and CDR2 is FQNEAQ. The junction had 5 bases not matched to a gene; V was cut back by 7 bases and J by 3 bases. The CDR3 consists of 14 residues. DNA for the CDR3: TGTGCCAGCACTTCGGGACTAGCGGACTACGAGCAGTACGTC. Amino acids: CASTSGLADYEQYV.

The CDR3 loop is CACQPRDRGYGYTF. DNA of the CDR3: TGTGCCTGTCAACCCCGGGACAGGGGGTATGGCTACACCTTC. The chain combines TRBV30 with TRBJ1-2; 11 bases fit TRBD1. V lost 6 bases and J lost 5; bases outside the gene matches: 8. This CDR3 comprises 14 residues. Germline CDR1 is GTSNPN and CDR2 is SVGIG (reference sequence).

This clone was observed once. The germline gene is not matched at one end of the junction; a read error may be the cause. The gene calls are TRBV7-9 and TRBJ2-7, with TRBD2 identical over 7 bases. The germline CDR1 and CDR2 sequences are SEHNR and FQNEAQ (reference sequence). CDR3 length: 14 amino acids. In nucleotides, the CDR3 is TGTTCCAGCAGCTCGGGCGGGAGTTCCTACGAGCAGTACTTC. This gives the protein CSSSSGGSSYEQYF.

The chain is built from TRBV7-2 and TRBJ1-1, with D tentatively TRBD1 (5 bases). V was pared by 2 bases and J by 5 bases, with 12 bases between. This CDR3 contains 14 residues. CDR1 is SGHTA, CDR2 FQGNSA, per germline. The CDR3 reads CASSLFQGLTEAFF. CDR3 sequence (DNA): TGTGCCAGCAGCTTATTCCAGGGATTGACTGAAGCTTTCTTT.

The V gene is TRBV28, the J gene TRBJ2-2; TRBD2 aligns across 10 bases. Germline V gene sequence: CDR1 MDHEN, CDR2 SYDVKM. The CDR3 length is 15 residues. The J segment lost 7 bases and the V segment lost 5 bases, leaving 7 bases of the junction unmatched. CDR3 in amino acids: CASSGSGRVNGELFF. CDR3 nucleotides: TGTGCCAGCAGTGGAAGCGGGAGGGTTAACGGGGAGCTGTTTTTT.

The CDR3 region has the DNA TGTGCCAGCAAGTCACTTGCGGGAGTGGTAAAGCAGTACGTC. It translates to CASKSLAGVVKQYV. V gene TRBV6-4 combines with J gene TRBJ2-7; 7 bases line up with TRBD2. V trimming: 7 bases; J trimming: 8 bases; junction bases outside the gene matches: 14. CDR3 length: 14 amino acids. Looked up from germline, CDR1 is MRHNA and CDR2 is SNTAGT.

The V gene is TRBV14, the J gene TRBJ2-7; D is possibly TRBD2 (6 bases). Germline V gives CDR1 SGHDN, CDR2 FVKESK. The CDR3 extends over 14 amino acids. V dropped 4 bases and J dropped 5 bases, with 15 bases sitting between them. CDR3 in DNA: TGTGCCAGCAGCCGGGGACGCCGGGGGAACGAGCAGTACGTC. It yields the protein CASSRGRRGNEQYV.

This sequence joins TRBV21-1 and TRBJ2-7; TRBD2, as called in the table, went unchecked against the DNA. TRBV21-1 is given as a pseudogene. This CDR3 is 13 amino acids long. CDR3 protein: CASSKGGLNEQYV. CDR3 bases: TGTGCCAGCAGCAAAGGTGGACTAAACGAGCAGTACGTC.

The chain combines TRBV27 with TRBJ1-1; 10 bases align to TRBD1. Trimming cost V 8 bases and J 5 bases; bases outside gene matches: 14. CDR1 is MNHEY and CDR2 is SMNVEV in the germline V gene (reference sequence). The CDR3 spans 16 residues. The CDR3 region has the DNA TGTGCCAGCTTCATGACAGGGGGCTCTCTGTGGACTGAAGCTTTCTTT. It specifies CASFMTGGSLWTEAFF.